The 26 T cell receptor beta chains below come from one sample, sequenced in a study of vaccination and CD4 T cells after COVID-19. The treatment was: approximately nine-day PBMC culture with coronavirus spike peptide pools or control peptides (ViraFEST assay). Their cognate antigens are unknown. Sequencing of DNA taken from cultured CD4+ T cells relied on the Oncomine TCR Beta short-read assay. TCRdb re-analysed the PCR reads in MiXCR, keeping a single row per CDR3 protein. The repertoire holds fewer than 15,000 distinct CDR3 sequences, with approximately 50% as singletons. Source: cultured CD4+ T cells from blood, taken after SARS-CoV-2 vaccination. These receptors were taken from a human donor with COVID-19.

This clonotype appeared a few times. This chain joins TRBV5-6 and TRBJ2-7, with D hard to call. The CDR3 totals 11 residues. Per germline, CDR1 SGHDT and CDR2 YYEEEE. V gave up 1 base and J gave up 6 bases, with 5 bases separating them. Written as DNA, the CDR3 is TGTGCCAGCAGCTTGCCACGCGAGCAGTACTTC. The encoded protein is CASSLPREQYF.

CDR3: CASRPTGAGANVLTF. The CDR3 region has the DNA TGTGCCAGCAGACCGACAGGGGCTGGGGCCAACGTCCTGACTTTC. The chain is built from TRBV7-3 and TRBJ2-6; TRBD1 agrees at 8 bases. This CDR3 has 15 residues. Germline V gene sequence: CDR1 SGHTA, CDR2 FQGTGA. Germline trimming cut 6 bases from V and 2 bases from J; bases unmatched to any gene: 3.

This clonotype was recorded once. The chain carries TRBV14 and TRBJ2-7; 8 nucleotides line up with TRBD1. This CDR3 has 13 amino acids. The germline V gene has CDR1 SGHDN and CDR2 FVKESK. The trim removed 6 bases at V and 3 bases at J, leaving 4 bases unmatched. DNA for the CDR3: TGTGCCAGCAGGTACACAGGGGGCTACGAGCAGTACTTC. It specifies CASRYTGGYEQYF.

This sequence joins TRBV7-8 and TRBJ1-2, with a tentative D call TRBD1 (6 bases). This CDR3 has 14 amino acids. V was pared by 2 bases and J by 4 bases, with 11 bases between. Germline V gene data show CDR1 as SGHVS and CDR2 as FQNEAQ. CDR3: CASSLQGPGYGYTF. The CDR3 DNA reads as TGTGCCAGCAGCTTACAGGGGCCGGGCTATGGCTACACCTTC.

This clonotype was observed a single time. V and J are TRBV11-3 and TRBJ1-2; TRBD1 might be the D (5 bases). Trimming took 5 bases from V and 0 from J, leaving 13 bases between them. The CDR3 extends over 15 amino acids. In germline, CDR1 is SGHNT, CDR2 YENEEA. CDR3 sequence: CASSKQANSNYGYTF. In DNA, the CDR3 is TGTGCCAGCAGCAAACAGGCCAATTCTAACTATGGCTACACCTTC.

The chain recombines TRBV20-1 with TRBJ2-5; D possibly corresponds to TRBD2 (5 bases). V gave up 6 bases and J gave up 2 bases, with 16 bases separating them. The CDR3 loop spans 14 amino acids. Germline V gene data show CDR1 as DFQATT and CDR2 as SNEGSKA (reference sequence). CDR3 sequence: CSAILGPVQETQYF. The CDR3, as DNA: TGCAGTGCGATACTAGGCCCCGTTCAAGAGACCCAGTACTTC.

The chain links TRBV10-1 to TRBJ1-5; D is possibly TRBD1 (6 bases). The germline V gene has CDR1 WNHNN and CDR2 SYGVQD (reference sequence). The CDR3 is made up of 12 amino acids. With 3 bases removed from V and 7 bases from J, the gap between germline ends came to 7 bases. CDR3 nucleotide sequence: TGCGCCAGCAGTGACCAGGGGCAGCCCCAGCATTTT. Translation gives CASSDQGQPQHF.

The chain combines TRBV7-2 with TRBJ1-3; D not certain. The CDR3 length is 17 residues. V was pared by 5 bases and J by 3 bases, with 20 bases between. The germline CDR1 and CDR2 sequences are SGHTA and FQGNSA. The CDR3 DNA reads TGTGCCAGCAGCCCCGCCGCTCTGGCGTTCCGTGGAAACACCATATATTTT. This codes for CASSPAALAFRGNTIYF.

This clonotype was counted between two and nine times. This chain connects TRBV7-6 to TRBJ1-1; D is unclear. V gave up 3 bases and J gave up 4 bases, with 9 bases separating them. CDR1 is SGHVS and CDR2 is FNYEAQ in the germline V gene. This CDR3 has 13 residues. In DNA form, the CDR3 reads TGTGCCAGCAGCTTTAGGGTCGGCACTGAAGCTTTCTTT. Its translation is CASSFRVGTEAFF. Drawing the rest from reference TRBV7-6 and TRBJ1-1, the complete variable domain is GAGVSQSPRYKVTKRGQDVALRCDPISGHVSLYWYRQALGQGPEFLTYFNYEAQQDKSGLPNDRFSAERPEGSISTLTIQRTEQRDSAMYRCASSFRVGTEAFFGQGTRLTVV.

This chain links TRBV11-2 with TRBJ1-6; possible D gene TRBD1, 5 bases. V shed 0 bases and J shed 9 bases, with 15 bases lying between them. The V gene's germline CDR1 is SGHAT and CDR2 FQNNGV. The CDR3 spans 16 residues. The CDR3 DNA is TGTGCCAGCAGCTTAGATCGGGTCAGGGTAATTTCACCCCTCCACTTT. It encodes CASSLDRVRVISPLHF.

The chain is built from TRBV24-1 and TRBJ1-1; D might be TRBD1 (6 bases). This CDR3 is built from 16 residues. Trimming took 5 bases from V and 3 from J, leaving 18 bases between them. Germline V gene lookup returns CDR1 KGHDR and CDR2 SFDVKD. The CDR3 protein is CATSGNRGASDTEAFF. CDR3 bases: TGTGCCACCAGTGGGAACCGGGGGGCAAGTGACACTGAAGCTTTCTTT.

Here the CDR3 reads CAIHGQGEETQYF. The CDR3 DNA is TGTGCCATACATGGACAGGGCGAGGAGACCCAGTACTTC. The genes are TRBV10-3 and TRBJ2-5; 8 bases match TRBD1. CDR1 is ENHRY and CDR2 is SYGVKD in the germline V gene. The V gene end was trimmed by 9 bases and the J gene end by 5 bases; junction bases not matched to a gene: 8. CDR3 length equals 13 residues.

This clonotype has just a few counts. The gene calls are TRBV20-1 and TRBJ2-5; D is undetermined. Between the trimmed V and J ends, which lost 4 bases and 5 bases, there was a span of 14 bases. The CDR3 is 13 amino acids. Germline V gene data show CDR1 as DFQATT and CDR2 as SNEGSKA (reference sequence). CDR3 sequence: CSAKDPVQETQYF. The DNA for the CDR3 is TGCAGTGCTAAGGACCCGGTCCAGGAGACCCAGTACTTC.

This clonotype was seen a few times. This CDR3 is CASSLDVAGLQETQYF. The CDR3 region has the DNA TGCGCCAGCAGCTTGGACGTAGCGGGACTGCAAGAGACCCAGTACTTC. J is TRBJ2-5 and V is TRBV5-1; 8 bases map to TRBD2. The V gene's germline CDR1 is SGHRS and CDR2 YFSETQ. The CDR3 has 16 residues. The V and J ends lost 0 bases and 2 bases, in that order; junction bases with no gene match: 6.

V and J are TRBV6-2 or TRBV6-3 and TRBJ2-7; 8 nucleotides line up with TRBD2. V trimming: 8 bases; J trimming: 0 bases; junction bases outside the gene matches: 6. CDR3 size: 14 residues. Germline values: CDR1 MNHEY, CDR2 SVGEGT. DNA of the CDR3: TGTGCCAGCGTCCGCGGGGGGAGCTCCTACGAGCAGTACTTC. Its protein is CASVRGGSSYEQYF.

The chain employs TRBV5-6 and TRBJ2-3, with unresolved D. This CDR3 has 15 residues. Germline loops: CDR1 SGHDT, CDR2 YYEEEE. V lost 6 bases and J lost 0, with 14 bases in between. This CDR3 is CASIRTESSTDTQYF. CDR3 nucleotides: TGTGCCAGCATCAGGACGGAAAGTAGCACAGATACGCAGTATTTT.

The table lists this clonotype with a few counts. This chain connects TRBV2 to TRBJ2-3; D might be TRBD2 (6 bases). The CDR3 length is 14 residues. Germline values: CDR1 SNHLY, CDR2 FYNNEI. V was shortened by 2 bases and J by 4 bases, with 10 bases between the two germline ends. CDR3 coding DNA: TGTGCCAGCAGTGAAAAGATAGCGGCAGATACGCAGTATTTT. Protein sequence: CASSEKIAADTQYF. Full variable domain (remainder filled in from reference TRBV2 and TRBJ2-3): EPEVTQTPSHQVTQMGQEVILRCVPISNHLYFYWYRQILGQKVEFLVSFYNNEISEKSEIFDDQFSVERPDGSNFTLKIRSTKLEDSAMYFCASSEKIAADTQYFGPGTRLTVL.

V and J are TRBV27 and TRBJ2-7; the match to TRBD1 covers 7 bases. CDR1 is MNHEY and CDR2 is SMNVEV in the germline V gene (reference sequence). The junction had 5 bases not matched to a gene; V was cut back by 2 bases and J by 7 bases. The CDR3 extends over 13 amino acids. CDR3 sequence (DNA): TGTGCCAGCAGTTTAACGCGACAGGGAGAGCAGTACTTC. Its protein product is CASSLTRQGEQYF.

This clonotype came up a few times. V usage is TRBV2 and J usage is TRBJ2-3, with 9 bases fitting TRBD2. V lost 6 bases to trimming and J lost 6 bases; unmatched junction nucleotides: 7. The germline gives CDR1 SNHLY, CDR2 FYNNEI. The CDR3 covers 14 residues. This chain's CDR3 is CASRDGTSLDTQYF. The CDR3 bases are TGTGCCAGCAGGGACGGGACTAGCCTGGATACGCAGTATTTT. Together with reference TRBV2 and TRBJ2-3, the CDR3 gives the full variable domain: EPEVTQTPSHQVTQMGQEVILRCVPISNHLYFYWYRQILGQKVEFLVSFYNNEISEKSEIFDDQFSVERPDGSNFTLKIRSTKLEDSAMYFCASRDGTSLDTQYFGPGTRLTVL.

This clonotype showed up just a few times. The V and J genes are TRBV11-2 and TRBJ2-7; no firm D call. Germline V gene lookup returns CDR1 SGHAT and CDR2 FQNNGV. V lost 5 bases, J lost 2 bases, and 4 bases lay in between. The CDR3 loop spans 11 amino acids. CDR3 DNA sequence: TGTGCCAGCAGCGTAACCTACGAGCAGTACTTC. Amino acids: CASSVTYEQYF.

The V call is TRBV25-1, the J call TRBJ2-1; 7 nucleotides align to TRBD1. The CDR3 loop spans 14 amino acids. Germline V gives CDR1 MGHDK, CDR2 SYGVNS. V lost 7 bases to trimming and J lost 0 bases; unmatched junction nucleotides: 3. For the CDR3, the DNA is TGTGCCAGCAAGGGACAGAGCTCCTACAATGAGCAGTTCTTC. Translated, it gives CASKGQSSYNEQFF.

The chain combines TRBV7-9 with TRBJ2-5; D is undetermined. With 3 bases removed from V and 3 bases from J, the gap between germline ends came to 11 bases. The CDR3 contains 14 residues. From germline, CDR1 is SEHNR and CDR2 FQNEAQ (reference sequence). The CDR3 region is CASSLMEQKETQYF. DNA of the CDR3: TGTGCCAGCAGCTTGATGGAACAGAAAGAGACCCAGTACTTC.

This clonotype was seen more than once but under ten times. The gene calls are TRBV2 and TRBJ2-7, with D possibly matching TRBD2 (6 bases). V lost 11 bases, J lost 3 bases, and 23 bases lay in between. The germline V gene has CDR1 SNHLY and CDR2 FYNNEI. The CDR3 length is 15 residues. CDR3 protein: CALGSSRQAIYEQYF. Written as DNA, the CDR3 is TGTGCCCTCGGGAGCAGCCGGCAGGCCATCTACGAGCAGTACTTC.

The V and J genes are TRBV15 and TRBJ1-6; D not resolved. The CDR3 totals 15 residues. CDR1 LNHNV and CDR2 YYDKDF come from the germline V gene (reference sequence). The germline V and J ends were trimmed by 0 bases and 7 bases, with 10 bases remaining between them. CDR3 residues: CATSREQLGNSPLHF. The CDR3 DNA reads TGTGCCACCAGCAGAGAACAGCTAGGAAATTCACCCCTCCACTTT.

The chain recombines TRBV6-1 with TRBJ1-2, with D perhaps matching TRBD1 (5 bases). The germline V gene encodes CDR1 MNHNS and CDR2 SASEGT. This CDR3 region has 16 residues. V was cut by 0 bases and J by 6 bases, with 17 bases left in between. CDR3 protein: CASSEAQGRDYNGYTF. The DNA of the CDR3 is TGTGCCAGCAGTGAAGCGCAAGGCAGGGATTATAATGGCTACACCTTC.

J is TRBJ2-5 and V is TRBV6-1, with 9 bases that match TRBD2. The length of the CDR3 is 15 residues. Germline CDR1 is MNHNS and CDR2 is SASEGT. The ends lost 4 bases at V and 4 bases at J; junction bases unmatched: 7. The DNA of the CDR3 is TGTGCCAGCAGTGGGCGGGGGGGCCTTGGAGAGACCCAGTACTTC. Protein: CASSGRGGLGETQYF.